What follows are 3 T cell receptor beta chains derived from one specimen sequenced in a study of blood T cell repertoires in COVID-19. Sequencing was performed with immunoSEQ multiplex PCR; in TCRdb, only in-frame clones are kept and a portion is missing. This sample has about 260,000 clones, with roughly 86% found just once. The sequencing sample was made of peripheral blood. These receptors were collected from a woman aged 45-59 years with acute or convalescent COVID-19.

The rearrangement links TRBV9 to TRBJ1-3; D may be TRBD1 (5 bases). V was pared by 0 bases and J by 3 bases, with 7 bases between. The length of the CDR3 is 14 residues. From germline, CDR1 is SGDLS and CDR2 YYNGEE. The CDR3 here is CASSVEGYGNTIYF. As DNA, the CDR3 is TGTGCCAGCAGCGTAGAGGGGTATGGAAACACCATATATTTT.

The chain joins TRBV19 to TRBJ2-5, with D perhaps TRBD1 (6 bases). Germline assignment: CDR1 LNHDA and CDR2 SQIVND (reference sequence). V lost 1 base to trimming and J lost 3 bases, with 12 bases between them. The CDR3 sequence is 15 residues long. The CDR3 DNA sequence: TGTGCCAGTAGTATAGGGCGGACAGAAGAAGAGACCCAGTACTTC. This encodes CASSIGRTEEETQYF.

CDR3 sequence reads: CASSASRSSYNEQFF. The CDR3, as DNA: TGTGCCAGCAGTGCTAGCAGAAGCTCCTACAATGAGCAGTTCTTC. This chain connects TRBV6-4 to TRBJ2-1, with D tentatively TRBD2 (5 bases). The CDR3 loop spans 15 amino acids. The germline V gene encodes CDR1 MRHNA and CDR2 SNTAGT. Trimming removed 4 bases at V and 0 bases at J, with 10 bases between.